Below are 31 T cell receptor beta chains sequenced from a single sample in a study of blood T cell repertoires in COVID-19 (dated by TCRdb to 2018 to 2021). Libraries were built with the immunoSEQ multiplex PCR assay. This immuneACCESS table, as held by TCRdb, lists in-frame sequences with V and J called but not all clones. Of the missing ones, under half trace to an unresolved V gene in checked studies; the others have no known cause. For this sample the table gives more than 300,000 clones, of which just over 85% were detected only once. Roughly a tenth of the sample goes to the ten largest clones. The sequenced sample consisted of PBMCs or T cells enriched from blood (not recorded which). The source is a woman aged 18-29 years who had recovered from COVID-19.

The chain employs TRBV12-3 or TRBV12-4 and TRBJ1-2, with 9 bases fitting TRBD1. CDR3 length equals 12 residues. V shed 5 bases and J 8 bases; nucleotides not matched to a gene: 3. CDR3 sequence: CASSRDRDGYTF. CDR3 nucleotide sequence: TGTGCCAGCAGTAGGGACAGGGACGGCTACACCTTC.

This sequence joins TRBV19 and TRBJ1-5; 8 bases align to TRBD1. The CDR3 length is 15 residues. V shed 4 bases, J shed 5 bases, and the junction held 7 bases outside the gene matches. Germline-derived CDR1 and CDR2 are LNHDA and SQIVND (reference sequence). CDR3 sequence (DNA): TGTGCCAGTAGTACCGGGCAGGGGGCGTATCAGCCCCAGCATTTT. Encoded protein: CASSTGQGAYQPQHF.

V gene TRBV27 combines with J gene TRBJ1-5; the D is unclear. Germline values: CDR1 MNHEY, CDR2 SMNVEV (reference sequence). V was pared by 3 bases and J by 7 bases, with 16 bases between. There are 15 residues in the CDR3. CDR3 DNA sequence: TGTGCCAGCAGTTTGCGCTACGGGAGTGGACAGCCCCAGCATTTT. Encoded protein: CASSLRYGSGQPQHF.

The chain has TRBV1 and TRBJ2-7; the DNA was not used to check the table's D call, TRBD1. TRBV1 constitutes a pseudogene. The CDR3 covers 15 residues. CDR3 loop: CTSNLPRDRTYEQYF. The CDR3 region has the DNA TGCACCAGCAACCTACCCCGGGACAGAACCTACGAGCAGTACTTC.

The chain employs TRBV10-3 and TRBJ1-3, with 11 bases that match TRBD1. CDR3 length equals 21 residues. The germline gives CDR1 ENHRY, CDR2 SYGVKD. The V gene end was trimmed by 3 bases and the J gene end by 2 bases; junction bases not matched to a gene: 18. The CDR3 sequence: CAISDPSGSRDRGTPGNTIYF. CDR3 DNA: TGTGCCATCAGTGACCCGTCGGGATCCCGGGACAGGGGGACCCCTGGAAACACCATATATTTT.

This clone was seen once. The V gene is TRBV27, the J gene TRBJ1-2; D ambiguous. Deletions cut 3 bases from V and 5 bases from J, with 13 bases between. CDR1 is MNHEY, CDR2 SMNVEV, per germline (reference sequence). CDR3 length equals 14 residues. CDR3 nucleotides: TGTGCCAGCAGTTTCTCGATTCCCGGGTATGGCTACACCTTC. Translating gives CASSFSIPGYGYTF.

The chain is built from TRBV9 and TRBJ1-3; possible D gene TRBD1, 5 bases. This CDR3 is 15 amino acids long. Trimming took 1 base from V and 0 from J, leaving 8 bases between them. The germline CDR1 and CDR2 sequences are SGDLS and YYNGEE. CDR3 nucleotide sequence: TGTGCCAGCAGCGTACAGGGCTACTCTGGAAACACCATATATTTT. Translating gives CASSVQGYSGNTIYF.

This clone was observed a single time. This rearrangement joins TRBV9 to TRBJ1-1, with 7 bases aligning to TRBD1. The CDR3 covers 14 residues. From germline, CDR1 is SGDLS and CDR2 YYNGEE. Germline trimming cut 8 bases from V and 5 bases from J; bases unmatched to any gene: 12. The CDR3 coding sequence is TGTGCCAGTTCGGGAGGGAGGGGGCCTACTGAAGCTTTCTTT. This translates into CASSGGRGPTEAFF.

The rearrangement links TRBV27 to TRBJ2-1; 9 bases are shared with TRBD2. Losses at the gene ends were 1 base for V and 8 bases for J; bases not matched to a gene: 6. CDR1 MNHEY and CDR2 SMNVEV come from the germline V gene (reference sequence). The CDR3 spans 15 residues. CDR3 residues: CASSLWRGGGHEQFF. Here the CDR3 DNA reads TGTGCCAGCAGTTTATGGCGCGGGGGGGGGCATGAGCAGTTCTTC.

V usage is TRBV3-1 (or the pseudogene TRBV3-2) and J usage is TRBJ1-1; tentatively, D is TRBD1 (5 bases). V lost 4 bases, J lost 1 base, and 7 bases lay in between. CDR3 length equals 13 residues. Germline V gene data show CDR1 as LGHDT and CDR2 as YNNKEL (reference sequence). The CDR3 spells CASSPQGNTEAFF. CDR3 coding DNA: TGTGCCAGCAGCCCCCAGGGGAACACTGAAGCTTTCTTT.

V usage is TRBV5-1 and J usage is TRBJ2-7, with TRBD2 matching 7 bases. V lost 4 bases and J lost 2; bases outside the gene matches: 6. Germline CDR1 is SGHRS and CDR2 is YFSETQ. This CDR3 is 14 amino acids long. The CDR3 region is CASSSGAGAYEQYF. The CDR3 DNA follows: TGCGCCAGCAGCAGCGGGGCTGGGGCCTACGAGCAGTACTTC.

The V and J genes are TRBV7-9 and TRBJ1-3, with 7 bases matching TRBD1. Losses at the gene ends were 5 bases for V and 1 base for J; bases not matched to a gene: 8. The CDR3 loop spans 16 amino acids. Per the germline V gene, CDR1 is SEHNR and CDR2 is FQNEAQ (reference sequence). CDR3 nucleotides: TGTGCCAGCAGCATAACTGACAGGGCATCTGGAAACACCATATATTTT. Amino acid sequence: CASSITDRASGNTIYF.

CDR3: CASSEIVGGGAQDTQYF. CDR3 DNA sequence: TGTGCCAGCAGCGAAATCGTTGGCGGGGGGGCCCAAGATACGCAGTATTTT. The chain is built from TRBV9 and TRBJ2-3; the match to TRBD2 covers 9 bases. CDR1 is SGDLS and CDR2 is YYNGEE in the germline V gene. The V segment lost 3 bases and the J segment 5 bases; nucleotides outside the gene matches: 13. The CDR3 is 17 amino acids.

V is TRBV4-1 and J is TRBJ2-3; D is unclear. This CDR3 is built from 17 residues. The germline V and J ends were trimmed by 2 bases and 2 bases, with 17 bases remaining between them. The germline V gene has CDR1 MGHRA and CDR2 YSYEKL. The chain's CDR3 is CASSQPSFSVNTDTQYF. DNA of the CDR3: TGCGCCAGCAGCCAACCCTCCTTTTCGGTAAACACAGATACGCAGTATTTT.

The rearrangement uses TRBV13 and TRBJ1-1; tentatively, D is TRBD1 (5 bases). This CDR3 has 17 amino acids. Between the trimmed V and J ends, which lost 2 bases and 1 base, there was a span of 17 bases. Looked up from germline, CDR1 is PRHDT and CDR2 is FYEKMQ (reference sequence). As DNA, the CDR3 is TGTGCCAGCAGCTTATCAGGGTATTCTACCCGGAACACTGAAGCTTTCTTT. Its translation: CASSLSGYSTRNTEAFF.

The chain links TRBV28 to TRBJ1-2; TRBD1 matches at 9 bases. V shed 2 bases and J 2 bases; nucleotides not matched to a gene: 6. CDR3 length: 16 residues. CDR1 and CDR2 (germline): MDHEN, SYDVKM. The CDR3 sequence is CASSLGGTGRNYGYTF. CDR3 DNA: TGTGCCAGCAGTTTAGGTGGGACAGGGCGGAACTATGGCTACACCTTC.

CDR3 loop: CASLLGLDTEAFF. The CDR3 DNA reads TGTGCCAGTTTGCTCGGGTTGGACACTGAAGCTTTCTTT. The chain joins TRBV21-1 to TRBJ1-1. TRBV21-1 is reported as a pseudogene. CDR3 length: 13 amino acids.

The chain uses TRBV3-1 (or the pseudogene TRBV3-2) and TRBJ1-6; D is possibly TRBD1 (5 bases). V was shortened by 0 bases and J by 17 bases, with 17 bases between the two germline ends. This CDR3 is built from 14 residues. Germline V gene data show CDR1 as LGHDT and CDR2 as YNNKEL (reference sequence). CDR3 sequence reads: CASSQEALRGGIHF. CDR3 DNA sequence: TGTGCCAGCAGCCAAGAGGCCTTGCGGGGGGGAATCCACTTT.

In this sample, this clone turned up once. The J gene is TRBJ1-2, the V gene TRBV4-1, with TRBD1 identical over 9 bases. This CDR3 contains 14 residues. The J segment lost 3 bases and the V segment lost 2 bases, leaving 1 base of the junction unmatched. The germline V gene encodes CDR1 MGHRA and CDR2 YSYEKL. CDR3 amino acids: CASSQNRGHYGYTF. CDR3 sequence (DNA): TGCGCCAGCAGCCAAAACAGGGGGCACTATGGCTACACCTTC.

The DNA for the CDR3 is TGTGCCAGCAGGGGGACAGATGCTAACTATGGCTACACCTTC. Protein sequence: CASRGTDANYGYTF. V usage is TRBV27 and J usage is TRBJ1-2; 7 bases map to TRBD1. The CDR3 extends over 14 amino acids. Germline assignment: CDR1 MNHEY and CDR2 SMNVEV (reference sequence). The ends lost 6 bases at V and 0 bases at J; junction bases unmatched: 4.

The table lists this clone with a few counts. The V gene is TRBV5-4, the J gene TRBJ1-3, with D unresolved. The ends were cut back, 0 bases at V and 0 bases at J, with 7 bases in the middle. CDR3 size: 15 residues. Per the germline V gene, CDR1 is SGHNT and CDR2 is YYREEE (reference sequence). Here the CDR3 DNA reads TGTGCCAGCAGCTTGGACAGATACTCTGGAAACACCATATATTTT. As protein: CASSLDRYSGNTIYF.

The CDR3 DNA follows: TGTGCCAGCTCACCAGAAGGGACAGATAACTATGGCTACACCTTC. Translated: CASSPEGTDNYGYTF. The chain is built from TRBV18 and TRBJ1-2, with 7 bases matching TRBD1. CDR1 KGHSH and CDR2 LQKENI come from the germline V gene. The CDR3 length is 15 residues. The V and J ends lost 2 bases and 1 base, in that order; junction bases with no gene match: 4.

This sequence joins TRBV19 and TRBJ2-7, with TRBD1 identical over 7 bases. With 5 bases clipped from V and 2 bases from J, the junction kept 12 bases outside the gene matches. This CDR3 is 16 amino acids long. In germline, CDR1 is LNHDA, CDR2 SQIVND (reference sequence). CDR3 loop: CASSSDSGTATYEQYF. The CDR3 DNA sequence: TGTGCCAGTAGTTCAGATTCCGGGACAGCGACCTACGAGCAGTACTTC.

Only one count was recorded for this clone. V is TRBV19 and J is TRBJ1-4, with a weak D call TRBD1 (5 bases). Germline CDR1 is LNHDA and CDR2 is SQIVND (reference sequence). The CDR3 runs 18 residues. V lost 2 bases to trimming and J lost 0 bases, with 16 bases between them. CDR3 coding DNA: TGTGCCAGTAGTATACCCCGCGGGAGGGGACCAACTAATGAAAAACTGTTTTTT. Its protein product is CASSIPRGRGPTNEKLFF.

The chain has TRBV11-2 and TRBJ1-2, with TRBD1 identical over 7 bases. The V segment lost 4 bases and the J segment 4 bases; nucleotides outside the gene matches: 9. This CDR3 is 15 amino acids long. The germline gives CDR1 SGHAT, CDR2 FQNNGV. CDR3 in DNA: TGTGCCAGCAGCTCTACTACAGGGGTAGGCTATGGCTACACCTTC. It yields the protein CASSSTTGVGYGYTF.

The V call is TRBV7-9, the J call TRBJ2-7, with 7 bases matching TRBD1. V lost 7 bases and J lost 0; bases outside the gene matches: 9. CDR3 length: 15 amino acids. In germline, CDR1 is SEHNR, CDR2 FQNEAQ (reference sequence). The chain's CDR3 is CASNPERDSSYEQYF. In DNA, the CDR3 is TGTGCCAGCAATCCGGAACGGGACAGCTCCTACGAGCAGTACTTC. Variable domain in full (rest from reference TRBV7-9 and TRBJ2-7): DTGVSQNPRHKITKRGQNVTFRCDPISEHNRLYWYRQTLGQGPEFLTYFQNEAQLEKSRLLSDRFSAERPKGSFSTLEIQRTEQGDSAMYLCASNPERDSSYEQYFGPGTRLTVT.

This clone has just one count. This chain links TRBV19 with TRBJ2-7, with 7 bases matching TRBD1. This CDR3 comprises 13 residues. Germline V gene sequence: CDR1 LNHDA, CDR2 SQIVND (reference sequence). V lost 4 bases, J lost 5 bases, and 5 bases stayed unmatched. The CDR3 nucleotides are TGTGCCAGTAGTAGGTCAGGGGGAGACGAGCAGTACTTC. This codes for CASSRSGGDEQYF. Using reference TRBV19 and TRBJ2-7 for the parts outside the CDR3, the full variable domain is DGGITQSPKYLFRKEGQNVTLSCEQNLNHDAMYWYRQDPGQGLRLIYYSQIVNDFQKGDIAEGYSVSREKKESFPLTVTSAQKNPTAFYLCASSRSGGDEQYFGPGTRLTVT.

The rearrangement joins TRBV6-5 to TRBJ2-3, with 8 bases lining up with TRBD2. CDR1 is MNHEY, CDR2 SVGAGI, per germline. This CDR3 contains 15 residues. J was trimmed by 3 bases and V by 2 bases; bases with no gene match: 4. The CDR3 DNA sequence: TGTGCCAGCAGTTACACGGGACTAGTTACAGATACGCAGTATTTT. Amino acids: CASSYTGLVTDTQYF.

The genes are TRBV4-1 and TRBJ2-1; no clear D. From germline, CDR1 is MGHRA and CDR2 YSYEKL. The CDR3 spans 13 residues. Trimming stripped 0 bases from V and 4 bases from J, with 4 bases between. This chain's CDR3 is CASSQELYNEQFF. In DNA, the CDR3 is TGCGCCAGCAGCCAAGAACTGTACAATGAGCAGTTCTTC.

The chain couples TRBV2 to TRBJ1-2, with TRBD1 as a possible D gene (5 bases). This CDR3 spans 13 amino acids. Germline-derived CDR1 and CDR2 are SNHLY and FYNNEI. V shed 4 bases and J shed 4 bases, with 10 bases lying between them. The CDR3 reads CASSAGPIYGYTF. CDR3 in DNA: TGTGCCAGCAGTGCAGGGCCTATCTATGGCTACACCTTC.

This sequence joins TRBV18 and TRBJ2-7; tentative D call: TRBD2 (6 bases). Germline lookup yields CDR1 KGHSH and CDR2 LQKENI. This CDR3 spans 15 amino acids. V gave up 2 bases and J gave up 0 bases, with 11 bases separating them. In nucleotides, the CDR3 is TGTGCCAGCTCACCAAAGCGGGCCAGCTCCTACGAGCAGTACTTC. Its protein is CASSPKRASSYEQYF.